The 14 T cell receptor beta chains below all came from one sample that was sequenced in a study of T cell repertoires in aging, cancer and after chemotherapy. Amplification of TCR beta used genomic DNA extracted from peripheral blood. A mixed TRB-A/B primer pool amplified rearranged TRB by multiplex touch-down PCR. Each CDR3 protein gets one entry after TCRdb re-called the multiplex PCR reads with MiXCR. The sample consists of 4,000 to 5,500 distinct CDR3 sequences, more than 30% of them appearing once. Input material: blood. The receptors stem from a human donor with a blood cancer.

The sample holds a few counts of this clonotype. CDR3 coding DNA: TGTGCCACTCATCCAACAGGGAGTCCTAATTCACCCCTCCACTTT. It yields the protein CATHPTGSPNSPLHF. The V gene is TRBV10-3, the J gene TRBJ1-6, with D possibly TRBD1 on 6 matching bases. CDR3 length: 15 residues. Trimming removed 10 bases from V and 6 bases from J, with 19 bases in between. Per the germline V gene, CDR1 is ENHRY and CDR2 is SYGVKD.

V is TRBV19 and J is TRBJ2-4; 7 bases are a match to TRBD1. CDR1 LNHDA and CDR2 SQIVND come from the germline V gene (reference sequence). The ends lost 0 bases at V and 0 bases at J; junction bases unmatched: 8. CDR3 size: 18 residues. The CDR3: CASSIEWDSELAKNIQYF. DNA for the CDR3: TGTGCCAGTAGTATAGAATGGGACAGCGAACTAGCCAAAAACATTCAGTACTTC.

The rearrangement uses TRBV10-3 and TRBJ2-7; D may be TRBD2 (7 bases). Germline V gene lookup returns CDR1 ENHRY and CDR2 SYGVKD. The CDR3 loop spans 11 amino acids. Trimming removed 10 bases at V and 10 bases at J, with 17 bases between. CDR3 in DNA: TGTGCCACCCTCGAGGGGGGGGTACAGTACTTC. Its translation is CATLEGGVQYF.

Of note for this clonotype: A read error may account for a junction end that differs from germline. J is TRBJ2-3 and V is TRBV27; 11 nucleotides align to TRBD2. The CDR3 totals 14 residues. Germline V lookup: CDR1 MNHEY, CDR2 SMNVEV (reference sequence). The CDR3 reads CASSLNPWGTSGLF. The DNA of the CDR3 is TGTGCCAGCAGTTTAAACCCTTGGGGGACTAGCGGCCTATTT.

This sequence joins TRBV20-1 and TRBJ2-7; no clear D. The CDR3 runs 14 residues. Between the trimmed V and J ends, which lost 3 bases and 3 bases, there was a span of 15 bases. CDR1 and CDR2 from the germline V gene are DFQATT and SNEGSKA (reference sequence). The CDR3 protein is CSARSAPADYEQYF. The CDR3 nucleotides are TGCAGTGCTAGGTCTGCTCCCGCCGACTACGAGCAGTACTTC.

The J gene is TRBJ1-2, the V gene TRBV11-2, with TRBD1 identical over 11 bases. The germline gives CDR1 SGHAT, CDR2 FQNNGV. The CDR3 contains 16 residues. After removal of 5 bases from V and 3 bases from J, the junction contained 8 bases not matched to a gene. Here the CDR3 DNA reads TGTGCCAGCAGCCACCCCGGGACAGGGGGGGACTATGGCTACACCTTC. Residues: CASSHPGTGGDYGYTF. The variable domain in full, completed from reference TRBV11-2 and TRBJ1-2, reads EAGVAQSPRYKIIEKRQSVAFWCNPISGHATLYWYQQILGQGPKLLIQFQNNGVVDDSQLPKDRFSAERLKGVDSTLKIQPAKLEDSAVYLCASSHPGTGGDYGYTFGSGTRLTVV.

This clonotype came up a few times. The junction and the germline gene differ at one end; a read error may be behind it. The rearrangement joins TRBV6-6 to TRBJ1-1; D gene unclear. This CDR3 contains 13 residues. Germline assignment: CDR1 MNHNY and CDR2 SVGAGI (reference sequence). The CDR3 coding sequence is TGCGCCAGCAGTGAAAGCACGGACACTGAAGCTTTCTTT. It translates to CASSESTDTEAFF.

This clonotype was recorded once. This chain uses TRBV10-3 with TRBJ1-4; D gene ambiguous. V lost 0 bases and J 8 bases, leaving 16 bases between the germline ends. CDR3 length: 16 amino acids. Germline-derived CDR1 and CDR2 are ENHRY and SYGVKD. For the CDR3, the DNA is TGTGCCATCAGTGAGTCGTTTGGGGATTTTGGCGAAAAACTGTTTTTT. Protein sequence: CAISESFGDFGEKLFF.

This clonotype ranks as large. This rearrangement joins TRBV7-6 to TRBJ1-1; D is undetermined. V was shortened by 3 bases and J by 1 base, with 9 bases between the two germline ends. The CDR3 loop spans 14 amino acids. CDR1 and CDR2 from the germline V gene are SGHVS and FNYEAQ. The CDR3 reads CASSFSSTNTEAFF. The CDR3 nucleotides are TGTGCCAGCAGCTTTTCCAGTACGAACACTGAAGCTTTCTTT.

This clonotype appeared a few times. The rearrangement uses TRBV7-9 and TRBJ2-3, with D possibly being TRBD1 (6 bases). From germline, CDR1 is SEHNR and CDR2 FQNEAQ (reference sequence). Trimming cost V 1 base and J 14 bases, with 16 bases left between them. The CDR3 covers 13 residues. CDR3 nucleotides: TGTGCCAGCAGCTTAGGCTGGGACATGGGGCTGTATTTT. Protein sequence: CASSLGWDMGLYF.

The V gene is TRBV10-3, the J gene TRBJ1-1; D gene unclear. Deletions cut 4 bases from V and 7 bases from J, with 7 bases between. This CDR3 contains 11 residues. Germline CDR1 reads ENHRY; CDR2 reads SYGVKD. CDR3 nucleotide sequence: TGTGCCATCAGTGTTAACGGTGAAGCTTTCTTT. The encoded protein is CAISVNGEAFF.

The chain uses TRBV6-2 or TRBV6-3 and TRBJ1-3; possible D gene TRBD1, 6 bases. In germline, CDR1 is MNHEY, CDR2 SVGEGT. The CDR3 consists of 13 residues. V was shortened by 0 bases and J by 9 bases, with 9 bases between the two germline ends. CDR3 coding DNA: TGTGCCAGCAGTTACTCAGGGGGAGGCACCATATATTTT. This sequence encodes CASSYSGGGTIYF.

The chain joins TRBV10-3 to TRBJ2-1, with D maybe TRBD1 (5 bases). The germline V gene encodes CDR1 ENHRY and CDR2 SYGVKD. Trimming pared 1 base from V and 7 bases from J, leaving 11 bases between. The CDR3 contains 14 residues. The CDR3 nucleotides read TGTGCCATCAGTGAGTGGCAGGGTGGAAATGAGCAGTTCTTC. This codes for CAISEWQGGNEQFF.

The V call is TRBV10-3, the J call TRBJ2-7, with D maybe TRBD1 (6 bases). In germline, CDR1 is ENHRY, CDR2 SYGVKD. The CDR3 length is 15 residues. Trimming left V 5 bases short and J 2 bases short, with 16 bases between. CDR3 coding DNA: TGTGCCATCAGTTCTGGGACAAAAGGTACCTACGAGCAGTACTTC. As protein: CAISSGTKGTYEQYF.